This T cell receptor beta chain was obtained from a study of blood T cell repertoires in COVID-19. Sequencing was performed with immunoSEQ multiplex PCR; in TCRdb, only in-frame clones are kept and a portion is missing. In the table there are about 300,000 clones, around 84% of which are singletons. V lost 9 bases to trimming and J lost 5 bases; unmatched junction nucleotides: 11. Germline CDR1 is SNHLY and CDR2 is FYNNEI. CDR3 size: 14 residues. This chain connects TRBV2 to TRBJ2-5; 8 bases are a match to TRBD1. Sequencing was performed on PBMCs or T cells enriched from blood (not recorded which). The source of this sequence is a woman aged 45-65 years who had recovered from COVID-19. The CDR3 protein is CASSADRGKETQYF. The CDR3 DNA reads TGTGCCAGTTCCGCTGACAGGGGAAAGGAGACCCAGTACTTC.